A single sample gave rise to the 8 T cell receptor beta chains below, sequenced in a study of cytomegalovirus exposure and HLA in healthy donors. This PCR relied on a set of 60 Vbeta primers and 13 Jbeta primers. Here immunoSEQ multiplex PCR was the method, and the copy in TCRdb shows in-frame clones only, minus some. The table records 78,000 or so clones, roughly 80% of them present only once. Sequencing was carried out using PBMCs. These receptors came from a woman in her forties or fifties in good health and CMV-seronegative.

The V gene is TRBV5-1, the J gene TRBJ1-6; D ambiguous. This CDR3 is 16 amino acids long. Germline V gene lookup returns CDR1 SGHRS and CDR2 YFSETQ. V was trimmed by 0 bases and J by 2 bases, leaving 9 bases between them. As DNA, the CDR3 is TGCGCCAGCAGCTTGGGCTCTAGCACCTATAATTCACCCCTCCACTTT. Amino acid sequence: CASSLGSSTYNSPLHF.

The chain is built from TRBV25-1 and TRBJ1-2, with 9 bases that match TRBD1. The J segment lost 4 bases and the V segment lost 3 bases, leaving 9 bases of the junction unmatched. Germline V lookup: CDR1 MGHDK, CDR2 SYGVNS. This CDR3 has 16 amino acids. In DNA, the CDR3 is TGTGCCAGCAGTGACCTTCGGACAGGGGACGCCTATGGCTACACCTTC. Translated, it gives CASSDLRTGDAYGYTF.

The chain joins TRBV15 to TRBJ2-5, with 11 nucleotides matching TRBD1. Gene TRBJ2-7 matches the end of the DNA better, so the J call may be wrong. Germline V gives CDR1 LNHNV, CDR2 YYDKDF (reference sequence). The CDR3 has 15 amino acids. CDR3 residues: CATSREGTGGYEQYF. CDR3 bases: TGTGCCACCAGCAGAGAAGGGACAGGGGGCTACGAGCAGTACTTC.

The CDR3 bases are TGTGCCAGCAGACCGGGACAGGGGAGTGAAAAACTGTTTTTT. It codes for CASRPGQGSEKLFF. The chain recombines TRBV7-2 with TRBJ1-4, with 10 nucleotides matching TRBD1. The germline V gene has CDR1 SGHTA and CDR2 FQGNSA. There are 14 residues in the CDR3. V shed 6 bases, J shed 7 bases, and the junction held 5 bases outside the gene matches.

The genes are TRBV5-8 and TRBJ1-2; D is unclear. Germline assignment: CDR1 SGHTS and CDR2 YDEGEE. Trimming stripped 1 base from V and 0 bases from J, with 7 bases between. CDR3 length: 14 residues. The CDR3 nucleotides read TGTGCCAGCAGCTTGAAGGGAGCTAACTATGGCTACACCTTC. Encoded protein: CASSLKGANYGYTF.

The CDR3 is CASSSQGTGRTEAFF. The CDR3 nucleotides read TGTGCCAGCAGCTCACAGGGGACGGGAAGAACTGAAGCTTTCTTT. The chain is built from TRBV7-9 and TRBJ1-1; 7 bases map to TRBD1. CDR3 length equals 15 residues. The junction had 10 bases not matched to a gene; V was cut back by 4 bases and J by 5 bases. Germline-derived CDR1 and CDR2 are SEHNR and FQNEAQ (reference sequence).

The chain is built from TRBV19 and TRBJ2-6; 10 bases map to TRBD1. V trimming: 5 bases; J trimming: 0 bases; junction bases outside the gene matches: 7. The CDR3 has 18 residues. CDR1 is LNHDA, CDR2 SQIVND, per germline (reference sequence). The DNA of the CDR3 is TGTGCCAGTAGTTGGCGGGACAGGGGCCTCTCTGGGGCCAACGTCCTGACTTTC. Translating it yields CASSWRDRGLSGANVLTF.

The chain employs TRBV5-4 and TRBJ1-2; D is possibly TRBD1 (6 bases). The CDR3 sequence is 15 residues long. V was trimmed by 6 bases and J by 4 bases, leaving 19 bases between them. From germline, CDR1 is SGHNT and CDR2 YYREEE (reference sequence). The CDR3 DNA is TGTGCCAGCAACAATCGCGGGGGGCGCGTCTATGGCTACACCTTC. It yields the protein CASNNRGGRVYGYTF.